This T cell receptor (beta chain) was captured in a study of blood T cells in healthy people across ages. Points from the study as a whole: Naive CD4+ cells and diversity were both higher in long-lived donors than in aged donors.

Through a sample-barcoded 5' primer and a J-beta primer mix, a second PCR was run for about 6 to 12 cycles. A single record per CDR3 protein comes from TCRdb applying MiXCR to the 5' RACE reads. The sample lists about 970,000 distinct CDR3 sequences, 45% to 60% occurring once. About this clonotype itself: Its specificity is not known. This may be a read error, as it is one base from a much larger clone.

The sequenced material came from blood. This clonotype was sampled from a woman aged 55-75 years in good health.

The CDR3 coding sequence is TGTGACAGCAGGGGTGTTTACGAGCAGTACTTC. Amino acid sequence: CDSRGVYEQYF. The rearrangement links TRBV13 to TRBJ2-7; a possible D gene is TRBD1 (6 bases). Germline V gene lookup returns CDR1 PRHDT and CDR2 FYEKMQ (reference sequence). The CDR3 is 11 residues long.